A selection of T cell receptor beta chains follows, all from one sample in a study of T cell changes during pregnancy in multiple sclerosis. Generated by immunoSEQ multiplex PCR, the TCRdb table keeps only in-frame clones and is missing some. The sample includes 50,000 to 75,000 clones, roughly nine tenths seen only once; the top ten take over 2%. The input for sequencing was peripheral blood, taken in the third trimester of pregnancy. These receptors were taken from a female donor in good health, enrolled as a control in a pregnancy study. Each CDR3 is given with its conserved first and last residue. Fields, in order: V gene, clone size, D gene, J gene, CDR3 DNA, CDR3 protein. The D gene is left open where the match is weak. Rows give clone size only sometimes, using once, few, many, or a class for an expanded clone.

V gene: TRBV7-2
clone size: -
D gene: TRBD2
J gene: TRBJ2-7
CDR3 DNA: TGTGCCAGCAGCCTACTGGGGCTAGCGGGAGGAGAGCAGTACTTC
CDR3 protein: CASSLLGLAGGEQYF

V gene: TRBV27
clone size: -
D gene: -
J gene: TRBJ2-7
CDR3 DNA: TGTGCCACCGAGGAATCCTACGAGCAGTACTTC
CDR3 protein: CATEESYEQYF

V gene: TRBV18
clone size: -
D gene: -
J gene: TRBJ2-7
CDR3 DNA: TGTGCCAGCTCACCCCAGACAGCCTACGAGCAGTACTTC
CDR3 protein: CASSPQTAYEQYF

V gene: TRBV19
clone size: -
D gene: TRBD1
J gene: TRBJ1-3
CDR3 DNA: TGTGCCAGTAGCCAAACAGGGGACTCTGGAAACACCATATATTTT
CDR3 protein: CASSQTGDSGNTIYF

V gene: TRBV7-2
clone size: -
D gene: TRBD1
J gene: TRBJ1-1
CDR3 DNA: TGTGCCAGCAGTCCACGACAGGGGTGGTATGAAGCTTTCTTT
CDR3 protein: CASSPRQGWYEAFF

V gene: TRBV5-5
clone size: -
D gene: -
J gene: TRBJ1-3
CDR3 DNA: TGTGCCAGCAGCTTGGACCCGGGTACGGATCCTGGAAACACCATATATTTT
CDR3 protein: CASSLDPGTDPGNTIYF

V gene: TRBV28
clone size: -
D gene: TRBD2
J gene: TRBJ2-1
CDR3 DNA: TGTGCCATAGATACTAGCGGGAGAGGAGGCTACAATGAGCAGTTCTTC
CDR3 protein: CAIDTSGRGGYNEQFF

V gene: TRBV5-6
clone size: -
D gene: TRBD1
J gene: TRBJ1-3
CDR3 DNA: TGTGCCAGCAGCCCTAGGGACAGGGGGCCTGAGGCTGGAAACACCATATATTTT
CDR3 protein: CASSPRDRGPEAGNTIYF

V gene: TRBV14
clone size: -
D gene: -
J gene: TRBJ2-6
CDR3 DNA: TGTGCCAGCAGCCCCTGGGGGCCTGGGGCCAACGTCCTGACTTTC
CDR3 protein: CASSPWGPGANVLTF

V gene: TRBV7-8
clone size: -
D gene: -
J gene: TRBJ2-7
CDR3 DNA: TGTGCCAGCAGCTTAGTAGGCGACTCCAGAGGGTACGAGCAGTACTTC
CDR3 protein: CASSLVGDSRGYEQYF

V gene: TRBV30
clone size: -
D gene: -
J gene: TRBJ2-3
CDR3 DNA: TGTGCCTGGGAGGCACTAAGCACAGATACGCAGTATTTT
CDR3 protein: CAWEALSTDTQYF

V gene: TRBV5-1
clone size: -
D gene: -
J gene: TRBJ2-5
CDR3 DNA: TGCGCCAGCAGCTTCGGGGGGCCCCAAGAGACCCAGTACTTC
CDR3 protein: CASSFGGPQETQYF

V gene: TRBV2
clone size: -
D gene: TRBD1
J gene: TRBJ2-1
CDR3 DNA: TGTGCCATCATGACCCGGGACAGGGGGTCAAATGAGCAGTTCTTC
CDR3 protein: CAIMTRDRGSNEQFF

V gene: TRBV27
clone size: -
D gene: -
J gene: TRBJ1-3
CDR3 DNA: TGTGCCACCCGGGGGGGCTCGAGCTCTGGAAACACCATATATTTT
CDR3 protein: CATRGGSSSGNTIYF

V gene: TRBV7-2
clone size: -
D gene: TRBD1
J gene: TRBJ2-5
CDR3 DNA: TGTGCCAGCAGCTTCCCCCCGACAGGGATGATTCGAGAGACCCAGTACTTC
CDR3 protein: CASSFPPTGMIRETQYF

V gene: TRBV27
clone size: -
D gene: -
J gene: TRBJ2-2
CDR3 DNA: TGTGCCAGCAGCACAGGGAACACCGGGGAGCTGTTTTTT
CDR3 protein: CASSTGNTGELFF

V gene: TRBV13
clone size: -
D gene: -
J gene: TRBJ1-1
CDR3 DNA: TGTGCCAGCAGCCGGGAGTACACTGAAGCTTTCTTT
CDR3 protein: CASSREYTEAFF

V gene: TRBV19
clone size: -
D gene: TRBD1
J gene: TRBJ1-1
CDR3 DNA: TGTGCCAGTAGTATCACAGGGGTGAACACTGAAGCTTTCTTT
CDR3 protein: CASSITGVNTEAFF

V gene: TRBV5-5
clone size: -
D gene: -
J gene: TRBJ1-1
CDR3 DNA: TGTGCCAGCAGCTTGGTCTGGGGAGGAACTGAAGCTTTCTTT
CDR3 protein: CASSLVWGGTEAFF

V gene: TRBV2
clone size: -
D gene: TRBD2
J gene: TRBJ2-5
CDR3 DNA: TGTGCCAGCAGTGTTGGACTAGCGGGGGGGCCCGGAGAGACCCAGTACTTC
CDR3 protein: CASSVGLAGGPGETQYF

V gene: TRBV19
clone size: -
D gene: TRBD2
J gene: TRBJ2-7
CDR3 DNA: TGTGCCAGTAGTTATAGCGGGGGTGCCTACGAGCAGTACTTC
CDR3 protein: CASSYSGGAYEQYF

V gene: TRBV2
clone size: -
D gene: TRBD1
J gene: TRBJ1-2
CDR3 DNA: TGTGCCAGCAGTGATCCGCAGGGGGCGGGTGGCTACACCTTC
CDR3 protein: CASSDPQGAGGYTF

V gene: TRBV7-8
clone size: once
D gene: TRBD1
J gene: TRBJ1-1
CDR3 DNA: TGTGCCAGCAGCCCCAGGACAGGGAGGGTCACTGAAGCTTTCTTT
CDR3 protein: CASSPRTGRVTEAFF

V gene: TRBV19
clone size: -
D gene: TRBD2
J gene: TRBJ2-1
CDR3 DNA: TGTGCCAGTAGTAAACTAGCGGGGCACAATGAGCAGTTCTTC
CDR3 protein: CASSKLAGHNEQFF

V gene: TRBV7-9
clone size: -
D gene: TRBD2
J gene: TRBJ2-5
CDR3 DNA: TGTGCCAGCAGCTTGGGACTAGCGGGCTTCCAAGAGACCCAGTACTTC
CDR3 protein: CASSLGLAGFQETQYF

V gene: TRBV7-9
clone size: once
D gene: -
J gene: TRBJ2-3
CDR3 DNA: TGTGCCAGCAGCTTCGCTAGTGTTACAGATACGCAGTATTTT
CDR3 protein: CASSFASVTDTQYF

V gene: TRBV28
clone size: -
D gene: TRBD2
J gene: TRBJ2-7
CDR3 DNA: TGTGCCAGCAGTAAGGGGACTAGCGGGAATTTTTACGAGCAGTACTTC
CDR3 protein: CASSKGTSGNFYEQYF

V gene: TRBV27
clone size: -
D gene: TRBD2
J gene: TRBJ2-7
CDR3 DNA: TGTGCCAGCAGTTTATCTCGGCTAGCGGCCGGCTACGAGCAGTACTTC
CDR3 protein: CASSLSRLAAGYEQYF

V gene: TRBV2
clone size: -
D gene: TRBD2
J gene: TRBJ2-7
CDR3 DNA: TGTGCCAGCAGTACGACTAGCTTCTACGAGCAGTACTTC
CDR3 protein: CASSTTSFYEQYF

V gene: TRBV2
clone size: -
D gene: -
J gene: TRBJ2-6
CDR3 DNA: TGTGCCAGCTTAAGGAGGAGCTCCCCTGGGGCCAACGTCCTGACTTTC
CDR3 protein: CASLRRSSPGANVLTF

V gene: TRBV9
clone size: -
D gene: TRBD1
J gene: TRBJ2-7
CDR3 DNA: TGTGCCAGCAGCGTGACGACAGGGCATTACGAGCAGTACTTC
CDR3 protein: CASSVTTGHYEQYF

V gene: TRBV5-5
clone size: -
D gene: TRBD1
J gene: TRBJ2-5
CDR3 DNA: TGTGCCAGCAGCTCGGGTCGGACAGGGGAATACCAAGAGACCCAGTACTTC
CDR3 protein: CASSSGRTGEYQETQYF

V gene: TRBV19
clone size: once
D gene: -
J gene: TRBJ1-5
CDR3 DNA: TGTGCCATAGGGGGGGGAGGTTTTCAGCCCCAGCATTTT
CDR3 protein: CAIGGGGFQPQHF

V gene: TRBV5-6
clone size: -
D gene: TRBD1
J gene: TRBJ1-1
CDR3 DNA: TGTGCCAGCATGCCTGAGACAGGGTGGGCCGAAGCTTTCTTT
CDR3 protein: CASMPETGWAEAFF

V gene: TRBV7-9
clone size: few
D gene: TRBD1
J gene: TRBJ1-6
CDR3 DNA: TGTGCCAGCAGTTTCACAGGGGATGGGAATTCACCCCTCCACTTT
CDR3 protein: CASSFTGDGNSPLHF

V gene: TRBV2
clone size: -
D gene: TRBD2
J gene: TRBJ2-4
CDR3 DNA: TGTGCCAGCCCTCAGGAGGGTAGCGGGGGGGGGACCAAAAACATTCAGTACTTC
CDR3 protein: CASPQEGSGGGTKNIQYF

V gene: TRBV5-4
clone size: -
D gene: TRBD2
J gene: TRBJ2-1
CDR3 DNA: TGTGCCAGCAGCTTGGTCGGGACTAGCTTCTTCTTCTTC
CDR3 protein: CASSLVGTSFFFF

V gene: TRBV15
clone size: -
D gene: -
J gene: TRBJ2-3
CDR3 DNA: TGTGCAACCCGACGGAGTCAGTGGGATACGCAGTATTTT
CDR3 protein: CATRRSQWDTQYF

V gene: TRBV6-5
clone size: -
D gene: -
J gene: TRBJ1-1
CDR3 DNA: TGTGCCAGCAGTTACTCGATCACGGGGGGCACTGAAGCTTTCTTT
CDR3 protein: CASSYSITGGTEAFF

V gene: TRBV2
clone size: few
D gene: TRBD1
J gene: TRBJ1-1
CDR3 DNA: TGTGCCAGCAGGTTGGGACAGGGTTACACTGAAGCTTTCTTT
CDR3 protein: CASRLGQGYTEAFF

V gene: TRBV7-6
clone size: -
D gene: -
J gene: TRBJ1-1
CDR3 DNA: TGTGCCAGCAGCCCCCGCAGGAACACTGAAGCTTTCTTT
CDR3 protein: CASSPRRNTEAFF

V gene: TRBV7-2
clone size: -
D gene: TRBD1
J gene: TRBJ1-3
CDR3 DNA: TGTGCCAGCAGCCCCACGACAGGGCACAGCATAGGAAACACCATATATTTT
CDR3 protein: CASSPTTGHSIGNTIYF

V gene: TRBV5-4
clone size: -
D gene: -
J gene: TRBJ1-6
CDR3 DNA: TGTGCCAGCAGCGATGGCGGGAGCTCCTATAATTCACCCCTCCACTTT
CDR3 protein: CASSDGGSSYNSPLHF

V gene: TRBV6-5
clone size: once
D gene: -
J gene: TRBJ2-5
CDR3 DNA: TGTGCCAGCAGGTTAGCTGGTTTGGAGACCCAGTACTTC
CDR3 protein: CASRLAGLETQYF

V gene: TRBV2
clone size: -
D gene: TRBD2
J gene: TRBJ2-7
CDR3 DNA: TGTGCCAGCAGGGGGACTAGCGGAACCTACGAGCAGTACTTC
CDR3 protein: CASRGTSGTYEQYF

V gene: TRBV29-1
clone size: -
D gene: -
J gene: TRBJ2-5
CDR3 DNA: TGCAGCGTTTCCCGAGACCAAGAGACCCAGTACTTC
CDR3 protein: CSVSRDQETQYF

V gene: TRBV30
clone size: -
D gene: -
J gene: TRBJ1-2
CDR3 DNA: TGTGCCTTCCGGACAGCTAACTATGGCTACACCTTC
CDR3 protein: CAFRTANYGYTF

V gene: TRBV30
clone size: once
D gene: -
J gene: TRBJ2-2
CDR3 DNA: TGTGCCTGCGACTATGGCCGAGAAAACACCGGGGAGCTGTTTTTT
CDR3 protein: CACDYGRENTGELFF

V gene: TRBV19
clone size: -
D gene: -
J gene: TRBJ1-5
CDR3 DNA: TGTGCCAACCCCGACACAAGCAATCAGCCCCAGCATTTT
CDR3 protein: CANPDTSNQPQHF

V gene: TRBV5-4
clone size: -
D gene: TRBD1
J gene: TRBJ2-7
CDR3 DNA: TGTGCCAGCAGACAAGACAGGGGGCAAATCGAGCAGTACTTC
CDR3 protein: CASRQDRGQIEQYF